This TCR beta chain was obtained from a study of HIV-infected patients and healthy controls. Overall study: All patients had undetectable virus after a further year of therapy, about 65% of the 16 by the second bleed. Total CDR3 counts per chain did not differ significantly between patients and controls.

The J segment lost 2 bases and the V segment lost 6 bases, leaving 9 bases of the junction unmatched. This CDR3 contains 16 residues. Germline-derived CDR1 and CDR2 are MNHEY and SVGAGI. Antiretroviral therapy had run roughly three months, about 14 weeks, before follow-up blood collection. The repertoire came from unfractionated whole blood and reflected all unsorted peripheral T cells. The table lists this clonotype with many counts. Its specificity is not known. cDNA was made from approximately 0.55 ug RNA using alpha and beta constant primers. Separate chain-specific third strand synthesis with multiplexing indices produced the alpha and beta libraries. From the 5' RACE reads, TCRdb called clonotypes with MiXCR, one entry per CDR3 protein. The sample lists 3,500 to 4,500 distinct CDR3 sequences; about 8% were seen once. The study, taken as a whole, reports: HIV-infected patients and controls differed significantly in mean usage of eight alpha and eight beta V genes. During therapy, HIV-associated CDR3s fell significantly in frequency, while CMV-associated CDR3s did not change significantly.

The sequence derives from an adult with HIV infection. Sequenced here: blood, sampled during antiretroviral therapy. The chain has TRBV6-5 and TRBJ2-2, with TRBD2 matching over 7 bases. CDR3 nucleotide sequence: TGTGCCAGCAGAGGGAGCGGGGCCCCAAACACCGGGGAGCTGTTTTTT. Amino acids: CASRGSGAPNTGELFF.